This TCR beta chain emerged from a study of cytomegalovirus exposure and HLA in healthy donors. Sequencing was performed with immunoSEQ multiplex PCR; in TCRdb, only in-frame clones are kept and a portion is missing. The top ten hold 0.65% to 0.95% of the sample, which has about 400,000 clones, 80% to 90% seen once. The donors were part of the validation cohort, which consisted of under 150 subjects and was separate from the first cohort of about 670 subjects. Of note for this clone: What it binds is not known.

Study-wide results and caveats: Rarity marked most TCR sequences, yet some public TCRs occurred in many donors. The finding came from a later analysis; first-cohort TCR clusters tended to co-occur in the roughly 110 validation repertoires. Cytomegalovirus association was listed for approximately 160 TCR beta chains.

V was pared by 9 bases and J by 5 bases, with 9 bases between. The CDR3 runs 11 residues. From germline, CDR1 is MDHEN and CDR2 SYDVKM. The sample comprised PBMCs. This sequence was found in a woman aged 18-29 years in good health and CMV-seronegative. This chain uses TRBV28 with TRBJ2-3, with unresolved D. CDR3 in DNA: TGTGCCAGTGTGACGGGAGATACGCAGTATTTT. This codes for CASVTGDTQYF.